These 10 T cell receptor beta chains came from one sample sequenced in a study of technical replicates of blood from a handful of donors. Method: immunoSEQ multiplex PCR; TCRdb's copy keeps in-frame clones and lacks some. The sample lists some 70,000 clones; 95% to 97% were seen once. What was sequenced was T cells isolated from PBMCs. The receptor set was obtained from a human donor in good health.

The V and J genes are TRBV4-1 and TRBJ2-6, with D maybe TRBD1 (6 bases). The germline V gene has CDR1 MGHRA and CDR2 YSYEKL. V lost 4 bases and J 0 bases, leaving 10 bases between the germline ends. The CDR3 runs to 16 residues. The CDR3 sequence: CASSPRGFSGANVLTF. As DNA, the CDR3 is TGCGCCAGCAGCCCAAGGGGGTTCTCTGGGGCCAACGTCCTGACTTTC.

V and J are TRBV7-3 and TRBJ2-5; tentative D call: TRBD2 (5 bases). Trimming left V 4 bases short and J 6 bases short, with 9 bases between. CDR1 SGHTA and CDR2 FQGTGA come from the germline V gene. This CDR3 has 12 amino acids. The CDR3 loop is CASSSDSQTQYF. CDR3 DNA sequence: TGTGCCAGCAGCTCGGACTCTCAGACCCAGTACTTC. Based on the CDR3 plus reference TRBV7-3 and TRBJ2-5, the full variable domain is GAGVSQTPSNKVTEKGKYVELRCDPISGHTALYWYRQSLGQGPEFLIYFQGTGAADDSGLPNDRFFAVRPEGSVSTLKIQRTERGDSAVYLCASSSDSQTQYFGPGTRLLVL.

The CDR3 DNA sequence: TGCGCCAGCAGCCAAGATTCAGCGAACACCGGGGAGCTGTTTTTT. Encoded protein: CASSQDSANTGELFF. This rearrangement joins TRBV4-1 to TRBJ2-2, with D unresolved. The CDR3 consists of 15 residues. V lost 0 bases and J lost 0, with 5 bases in between. Germline loops: CDR1 MGHRA, CDR2 YSYEKL.

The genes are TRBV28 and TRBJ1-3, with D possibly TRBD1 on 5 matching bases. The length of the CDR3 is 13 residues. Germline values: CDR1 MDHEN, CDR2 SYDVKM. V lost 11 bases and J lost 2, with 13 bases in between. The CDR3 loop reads CACQPQAGNTIYF. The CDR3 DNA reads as TGTGCCTGTCAGCCACAGGCTGGAAACACCATATATTTT.

In DNA, the CDR3 is TGCGCCAGCGCCTCCACGGGACAGATCACAGATACGCAGTATTTT. It translates to CASASTGQITDTQYF. The rearrangement links TRBV5-1 to TRBJ2-3, with 7 positions matching TRBD1. V dropped 7 bases and J dropped 2; count of bases not matched to a gene: 10. The CDR3 runs to 15 residues. Per germline, CDR1 SGHRS and CDR2 YFSETQ.

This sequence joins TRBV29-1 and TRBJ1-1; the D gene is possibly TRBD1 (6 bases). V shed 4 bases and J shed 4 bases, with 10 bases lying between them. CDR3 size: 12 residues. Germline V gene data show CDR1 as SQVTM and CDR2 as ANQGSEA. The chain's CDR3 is CSVAGGGTEAFF. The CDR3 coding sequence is TGCAGCGTTGCTGGGGGCGGCACTGAAGCTTTCTTT.

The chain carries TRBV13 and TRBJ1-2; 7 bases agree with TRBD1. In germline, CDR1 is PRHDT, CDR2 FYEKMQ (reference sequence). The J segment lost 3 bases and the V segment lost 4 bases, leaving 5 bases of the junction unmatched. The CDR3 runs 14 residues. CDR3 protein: CASSSLTGDYGYTF. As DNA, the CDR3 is TGTGCCAGCAGCTCCTTAACAGGGGACTATGGCTACACCTTC.

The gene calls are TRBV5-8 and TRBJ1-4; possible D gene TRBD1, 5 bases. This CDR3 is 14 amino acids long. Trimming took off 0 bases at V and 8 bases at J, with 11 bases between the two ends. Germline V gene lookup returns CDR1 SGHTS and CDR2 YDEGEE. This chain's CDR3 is CASSLEQVREKLFF. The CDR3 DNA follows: TGTGCCAGCAGCTTGGAACAGGTTCGCGAAAAACTGTTTTTT.

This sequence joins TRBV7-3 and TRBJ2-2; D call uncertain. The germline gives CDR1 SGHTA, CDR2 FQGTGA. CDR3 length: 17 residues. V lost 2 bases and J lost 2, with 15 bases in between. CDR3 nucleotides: TGTGCCAGCAGCTTATTTTCCAGTCTCCTTAACACCGGGGAGCTGTTTTTT. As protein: CASSLFSSLLNTGELFF.

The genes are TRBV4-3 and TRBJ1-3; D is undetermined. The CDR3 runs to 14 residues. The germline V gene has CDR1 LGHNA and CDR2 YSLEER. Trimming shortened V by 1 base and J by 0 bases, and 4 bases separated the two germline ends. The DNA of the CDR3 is TGCGCCAGCAGCCAAGTGAGCTCTGGAAACACCATATATTTT. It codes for CASSQVSSGNTIYF.